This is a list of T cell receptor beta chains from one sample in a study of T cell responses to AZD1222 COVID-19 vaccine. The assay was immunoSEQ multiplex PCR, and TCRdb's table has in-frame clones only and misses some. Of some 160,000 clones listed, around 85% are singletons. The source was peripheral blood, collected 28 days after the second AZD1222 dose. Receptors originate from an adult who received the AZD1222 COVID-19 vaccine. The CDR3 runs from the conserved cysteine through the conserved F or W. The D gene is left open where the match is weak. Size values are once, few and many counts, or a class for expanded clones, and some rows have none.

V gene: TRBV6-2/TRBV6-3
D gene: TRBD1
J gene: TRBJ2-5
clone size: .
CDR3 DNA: TGTGCCAGCAGTTCTAGGGACAGGGGGACCCAGTACTTC
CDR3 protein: CASSSRDRGTQYF

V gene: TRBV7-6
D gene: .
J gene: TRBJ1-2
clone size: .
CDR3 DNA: TGTGCCAGCAGCTTAGTGGGGTCGGGTGGCTACACCTTC
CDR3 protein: CASSLVGSGGYTF

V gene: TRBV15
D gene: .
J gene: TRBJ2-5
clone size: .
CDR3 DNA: TGTGCCACCAGCAGAGATCGACGTAGGGAGGAGACCCAGTACTTC
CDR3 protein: CATSRDRRREETQYF

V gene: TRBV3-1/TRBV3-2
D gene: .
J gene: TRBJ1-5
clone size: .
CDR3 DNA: TGTGCCAGCAGCCAAGGCGGGGGGCTCCAGCCCCAGCATTTT
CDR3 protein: CASSQGGGLQPQHF

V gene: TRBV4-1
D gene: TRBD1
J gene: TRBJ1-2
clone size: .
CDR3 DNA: TGCGCCAGCAGCCAAGACAGGGGGAGGGGTGGCTACACCTTC
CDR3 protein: CASSQDRGRGGYTF

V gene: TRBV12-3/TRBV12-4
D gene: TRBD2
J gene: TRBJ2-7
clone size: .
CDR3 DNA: TGTGCCAGCAGTCCCTTACTAGCGACTGAGCAGTACTTC
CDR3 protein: CASSPLLATEQYF

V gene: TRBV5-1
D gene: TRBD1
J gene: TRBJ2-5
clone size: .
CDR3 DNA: TGCGCCAGCAGTTCCTCAGGACAGGGGAGGGAGACCCAGTACTTC
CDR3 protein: CASSSSGQGRETQYF

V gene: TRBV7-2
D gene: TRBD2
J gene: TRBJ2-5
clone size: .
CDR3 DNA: TGTGCCAGCAGCTTGACTAGCGGGGTGCGAGAGACCCAGTACTTC
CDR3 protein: CASSLTSGVRETQYF

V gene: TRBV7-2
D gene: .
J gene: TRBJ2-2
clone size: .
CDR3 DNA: TGTGCCAGCAGCCGCCGGACAGAAAACACCGGGGAGCTGTTTTTT
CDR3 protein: CASSRRTENTGELFF

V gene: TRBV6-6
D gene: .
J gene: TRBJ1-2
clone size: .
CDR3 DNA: TGTGCCAGCAGTTACTTGACTGGAGGTCGAGATTATGGCTACACCTTC
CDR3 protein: CASSYLTGGRDYGYTF

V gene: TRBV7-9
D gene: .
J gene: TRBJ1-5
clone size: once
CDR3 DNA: TGTGCCAGCAGCTTAGAGGGACCCCGGCCCCAGCATTTT
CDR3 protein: CASSLEGPRPQHF

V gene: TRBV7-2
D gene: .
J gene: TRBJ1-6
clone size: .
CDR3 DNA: TGTGCCAGCAGCTTCGGCAGGGTCGGTAATTCACCCCTCCACTTT
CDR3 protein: CASSFGRVGNSPLHF

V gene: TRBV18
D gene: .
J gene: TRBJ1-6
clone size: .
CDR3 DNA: TGTGCCAGCTCACCACCTAATTCACCCCTCCACTTT
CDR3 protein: CASSPPNSPLHF